This T cell receptor (beta chain) was recovered during a study of blood T cell repertoires in COVID-19. Study-wide background: The United States, Italy and Spain supplied acute and convalescent COVID-19 samples. PBMCs, B-cell-depleted T cells, or T cells provided the cDNA or gDNA that made up the material.

Per germline, CDR1 SGHDN and CDR2 FVKESK. The V gene end was trimmed by 4 bases and the J gene end by 3 bases; junction bases not matched to a gene: 7. The CDR3 totals 15 residues. Original data processing: Amplification of reference gene primers was used by the study to estimate nucleated cell counts. Some clones are missing from TCRdb's copy, which holds only in-frame ones; the method was immunoSEQ multiplex PCR. D and trimming were read from the DNA, whereas the V and J calls and clone size are those reported in that table. The table has some 180,000 clones, around 78% seen once. This TCR was recovered from a woman aged 80 or older with active or convalescent COVID-19. This chain uses TRBV14 with TRBJ2-3; 7 bases match TRBD2. Sequenced sample: peripheral blood. The CDR3 region is CASSLTSAWTDTQYF. The CDR3 nucleotides are TGTGCCAGCAGCCTAACTAGCGCTTGGACAGATACGCAGTATTTT.